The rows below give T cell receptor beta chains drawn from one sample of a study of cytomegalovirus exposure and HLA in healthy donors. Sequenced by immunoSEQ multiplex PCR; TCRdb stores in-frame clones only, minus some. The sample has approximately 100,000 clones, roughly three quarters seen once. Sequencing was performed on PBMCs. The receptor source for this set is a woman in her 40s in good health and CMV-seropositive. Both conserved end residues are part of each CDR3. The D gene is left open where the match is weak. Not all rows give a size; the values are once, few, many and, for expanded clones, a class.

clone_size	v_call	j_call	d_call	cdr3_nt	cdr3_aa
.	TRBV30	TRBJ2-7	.	TGTGCATCGAAGTATGGGACAAAGCACCGGTCCTACGAGCAGTACTTC	CASKYGTKHRSYEQYF
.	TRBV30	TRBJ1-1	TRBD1	TGTGCCTGGGAGGACAGGGGGAAGAACACTGAAGCTTTCTTT	CAWEDRGKNTEAFF
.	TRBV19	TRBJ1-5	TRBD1	TGTGCCAGTAGTACGAACAGGGGTAGCAATCAGCCCCAGCATTTT	CASSTNRGSNQPQHF
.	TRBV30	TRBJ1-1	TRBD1	TGTGCCTGGAGTACAGGGGCCGTGAACACTGAAGCTTTCTTT	CAWSTGAVNTEAFF
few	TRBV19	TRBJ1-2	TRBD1	TGTGCCAGTCCACCCTTTGGACAGGGGCACCTACATGGCTACACCTTC	CASPPFGQGHLHGYTF
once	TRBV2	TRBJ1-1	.	TGTGCCAGCCTCGGGTTCTCGATGAACACTGAAGCTTTCTTT	CASLGFSMNTEAFF
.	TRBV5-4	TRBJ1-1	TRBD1	TGTGCCAGCAGCCTGGGACAGGGGCCCACTGAAGCTTTCTTT	CASSLGQGPTEAFF
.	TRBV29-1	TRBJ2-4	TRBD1	TGCAGCGTTGGAGGGACAGGGGACAAAAACATTCAGTACTTC	CSVGGTGDKNIQYF
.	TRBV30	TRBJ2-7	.	TGTGCCTGGAGTGTACTGGCAGGGCGGGAGCAGTACTTC	CAWSVLAGREQYF
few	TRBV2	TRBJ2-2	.	TGTGCCAGCACTATCAAAAACACCGGGGAGCTGTTTTTT	CASTIKNTGELFF
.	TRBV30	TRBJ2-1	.	TGTGCCTGGAAAGGGGCGGACATCGAGCAGTTCTTC	CAWKGADIEQFF
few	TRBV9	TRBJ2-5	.	TGTGCCAGCAGCCTCTCCCCAACTACCCAAGAGACCCAGTACTTC	CASSLSPTTQETQYF
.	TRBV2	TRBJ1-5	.	TGTGCCAGCAGTCTGGACAGAGGCAATCAGCCCCAGCATTTT	CASSLDRGNQPQHF
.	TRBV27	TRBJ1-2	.	TGTGCCAGCAGTTCGCGGGGGAGGAACTATGGCTACACCTTC	CASSSRGRNYGYTF
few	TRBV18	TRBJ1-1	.	TGTGCCAGCTCACAAAACCAGAGGAATGAAGCTTTCTTT	CASSQNQRNEAFF
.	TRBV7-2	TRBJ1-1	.	TGTGCCAGCAGCCTCGGGATTATGAACACTGAAGCTTTCTTT	CASSLGIMNTEAFF
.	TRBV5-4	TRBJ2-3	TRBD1	TGTGCCAGCAGCTCCGGGACAGACACAGATACGCAGTATTTT	CASSSGTDTDTQYF
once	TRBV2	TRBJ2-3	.	TGTGCCACTCGGACAGACACAGATACGCAGTATTTT	CATRTDTDTQYF